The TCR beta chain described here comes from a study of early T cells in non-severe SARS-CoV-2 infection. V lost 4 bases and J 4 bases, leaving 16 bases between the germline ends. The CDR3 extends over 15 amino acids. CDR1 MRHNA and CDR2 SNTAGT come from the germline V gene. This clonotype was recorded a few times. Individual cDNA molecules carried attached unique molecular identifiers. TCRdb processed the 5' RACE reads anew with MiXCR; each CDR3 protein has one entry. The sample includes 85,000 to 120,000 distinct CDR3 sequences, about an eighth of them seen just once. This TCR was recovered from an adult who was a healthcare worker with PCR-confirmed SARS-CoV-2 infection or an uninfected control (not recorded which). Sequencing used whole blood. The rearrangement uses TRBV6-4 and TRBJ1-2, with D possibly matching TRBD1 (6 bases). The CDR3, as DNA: TGTGCCAGCAGTGGACAGGAGCGGTTGAGCTATGGCTACACCTTC. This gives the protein CASSGQERLSYGYTF.